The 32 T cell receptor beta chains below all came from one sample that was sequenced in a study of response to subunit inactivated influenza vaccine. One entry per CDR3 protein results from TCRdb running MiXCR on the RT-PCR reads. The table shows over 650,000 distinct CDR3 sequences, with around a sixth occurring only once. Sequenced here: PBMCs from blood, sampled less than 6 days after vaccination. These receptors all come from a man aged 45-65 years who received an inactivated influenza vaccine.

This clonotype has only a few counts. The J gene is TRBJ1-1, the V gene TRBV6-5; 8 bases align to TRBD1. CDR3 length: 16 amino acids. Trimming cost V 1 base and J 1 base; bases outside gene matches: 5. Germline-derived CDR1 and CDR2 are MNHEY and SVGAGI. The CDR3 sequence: CASSYWRQGRNTEAFF. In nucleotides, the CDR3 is TGTGCCAGCAGTTACTGGCGACAGGGGAGGAACACTGAAGCTTTCTTT.

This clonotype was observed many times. This CDR3 reads CSARSGVSYEQYF. As DNA, the CDR3 is TGCAGTGCTAGGAGTGGGGTATCCTACGAGCAGTACTTC. V usage is TRBV20-1 and J usage is TRBJ2-7; no clear D gene. Trimming shortened V by 3 bases and J by 1 base, and 10 bases separated the two germline ends. The CDR3 has 13 residues. Per germline, CDR1 DFQATT and CDR2 SNEGSKA (reference sequence).

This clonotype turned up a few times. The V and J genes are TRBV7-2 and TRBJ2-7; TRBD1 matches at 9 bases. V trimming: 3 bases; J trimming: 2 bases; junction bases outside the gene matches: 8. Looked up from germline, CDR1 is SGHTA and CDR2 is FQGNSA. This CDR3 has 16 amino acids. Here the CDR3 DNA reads TGTGCCAGCAGCTTGATTACCGGGACAGGGCCCTACGAGCAGTACTTC. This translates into CASSLITGTGPYEQYF.

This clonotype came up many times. CDR3 sequence reads: CSVAGTSGRVSYEQYF. In nucleotides, the CDR3 is TGCAGCGTTGCCGGGACTAGCGGGAGAGTATCCTACGAGCAGTACTTC. This chain links TRBV29-1 with TRBJ2-7; 14 nucleotides match TRBD2. The germline CDR1 and CDR2 sequences are SQVTM and ANQGSEA. Trimming removed 4 bases from V and 1 base from J; junction bases left unmatched: 6. The CDR3 loop spans 16 amino acids.

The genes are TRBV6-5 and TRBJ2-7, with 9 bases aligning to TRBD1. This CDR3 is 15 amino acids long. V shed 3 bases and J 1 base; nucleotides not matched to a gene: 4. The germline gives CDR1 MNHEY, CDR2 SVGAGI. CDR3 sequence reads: CASSYRQGGSYEQYF. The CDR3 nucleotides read TGTGCCAGCAGTTATCGACAGGGGGGTTCCTACGAGCAGTACTTC.

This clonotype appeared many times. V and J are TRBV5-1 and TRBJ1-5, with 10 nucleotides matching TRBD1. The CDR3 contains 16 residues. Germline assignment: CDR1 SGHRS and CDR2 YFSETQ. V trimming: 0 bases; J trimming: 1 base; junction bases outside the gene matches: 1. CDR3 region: CASSLGTGGSNQPQHF. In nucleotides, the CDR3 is TGCGCCAGCAGCTTGGGGACAGGGGGAAGCAATCAGCCCCAGCATTTT.

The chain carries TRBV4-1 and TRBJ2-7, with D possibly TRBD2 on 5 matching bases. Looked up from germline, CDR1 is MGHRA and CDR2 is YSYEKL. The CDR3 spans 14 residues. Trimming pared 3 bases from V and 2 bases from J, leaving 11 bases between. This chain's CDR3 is CASSHPGKAYEQYF. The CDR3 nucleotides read TGCGCCAGCAGCCACCCGGGAAAGGCCTACGAGCAGTACTTC.

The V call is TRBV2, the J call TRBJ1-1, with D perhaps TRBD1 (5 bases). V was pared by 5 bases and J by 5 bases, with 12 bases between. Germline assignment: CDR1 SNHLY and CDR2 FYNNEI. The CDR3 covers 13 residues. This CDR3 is CASSFAGMTEAFF. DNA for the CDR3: TGTGCCAGCAGTTTCGCAGGGATGACTGAAGCTTTCTTT.

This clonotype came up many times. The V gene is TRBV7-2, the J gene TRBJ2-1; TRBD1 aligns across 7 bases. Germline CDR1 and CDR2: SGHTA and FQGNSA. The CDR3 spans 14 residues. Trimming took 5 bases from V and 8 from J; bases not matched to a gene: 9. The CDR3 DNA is TGTGCCAGCAGCACCCGACAGGGACCCGATGAGCAGTTCTTC. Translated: CASSTRQGPDEQFF.

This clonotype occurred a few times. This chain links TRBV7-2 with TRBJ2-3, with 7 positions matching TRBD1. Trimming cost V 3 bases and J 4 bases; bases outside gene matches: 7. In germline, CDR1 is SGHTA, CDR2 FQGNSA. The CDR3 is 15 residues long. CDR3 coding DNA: TGTGCCAGCAGCTTCCAGACAGGGTACGCAGATACGCAGTATTTT. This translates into CASSFQTGYADTQYF.

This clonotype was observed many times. CDR3 residues: CASSQGSAQRVAYEQYF. CDR3 coding DNA: TGTGCCAGCAGCCAAGGTTCGGCGCAGCGGGTCGCCTACGAGCAGTACTTC. The chain uses TRBV3-1 and TRBJ2-7; weak D call: TRBD2 (6 bases). The CDR3 is made up of 17 amino acids. V was clipped by 1 base and J by 2 bases, with 18 bases between them. Germline loops: CDR1 LGHDT, CDR2 YNNKEL (reference sequence).

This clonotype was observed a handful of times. CDR3 loop: CASSSSGTYGYTF. In DNA form, the CDR3 reads TGTGCCAGCAGTTCATCAGGTACCTATGGCTACACCTTC. V usage is TRBV12-3 or TRBV12-4 and J usage is TRBJ1-2; no clear D gene. The CDR3 runs 13 residues. The V gene lost 4 bases and the J gene lost 4 bases, with 10 bases spanning the gap.

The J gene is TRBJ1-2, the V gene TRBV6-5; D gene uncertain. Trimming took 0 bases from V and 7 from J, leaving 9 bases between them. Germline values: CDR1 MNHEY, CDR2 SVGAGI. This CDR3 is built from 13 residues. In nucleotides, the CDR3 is TGTGCCAGCAGTTACTCGACTTTAACTGGCTACACCTTC. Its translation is CASSYSTLTGYTF.

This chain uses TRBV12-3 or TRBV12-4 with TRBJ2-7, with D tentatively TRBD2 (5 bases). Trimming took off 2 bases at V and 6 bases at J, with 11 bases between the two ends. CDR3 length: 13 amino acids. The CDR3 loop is CASSLIMAGEQYF. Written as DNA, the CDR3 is TGTGCCAGCAGTTTAATAATGGCGGGCGAGCAGTACTTC.

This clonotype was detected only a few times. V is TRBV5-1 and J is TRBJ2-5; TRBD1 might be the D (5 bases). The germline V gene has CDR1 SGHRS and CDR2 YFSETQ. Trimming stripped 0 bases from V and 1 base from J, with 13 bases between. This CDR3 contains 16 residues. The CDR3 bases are TGCGCCAGCAGCTTGGTTCAGGGAACGGGCCAAGAGACCCAGTACTTC. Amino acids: CASSLVQGTGQETQYF.

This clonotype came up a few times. DNA of the CDR3: TGTGCCAGCTCACCAGGTATACCCGGGACAGTCGTCTCCTACGAGCAGTACTTC. Translation: CASSPGIPGTVVSYEQYF. V usage is TRBV18 and J usage is TRBJ2-7, with TRBD1 identical over 7 bases. The CDR3 is 18 amino acids. From germline, CDR1 is KGHSH and CDR2 LQKENI. V lost 2 bases to trimming and J lost 0 bases; unmatched junction nucleotides: 13.

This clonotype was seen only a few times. CDR3 nucleotide sequence: TGCAGCGTTGGTAGGCAGGACCTCAACACCGGGGAGCTGTTTTTT. This gives the protein CSVGRQDLNTGELFF. This sequence joins TRBV29-1 and TRBJ2-2; D unclear. V dropped 4 bases and J dropped 2 bases, with 14 bases sitting between them. The germline V gene encodes CDR1 SQVTM and CDR2 ANQGSEA. The CDR3 spans 15 residues.

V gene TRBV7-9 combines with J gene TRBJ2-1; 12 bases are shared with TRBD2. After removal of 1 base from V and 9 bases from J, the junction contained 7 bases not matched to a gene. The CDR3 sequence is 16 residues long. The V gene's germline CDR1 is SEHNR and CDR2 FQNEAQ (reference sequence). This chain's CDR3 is CASSLVSLAGGREQFF. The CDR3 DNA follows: TGTGCCAGCAGCTTAGTTAGCCTAGCGGGAGGGCGTGAGCAGTTCTTC.

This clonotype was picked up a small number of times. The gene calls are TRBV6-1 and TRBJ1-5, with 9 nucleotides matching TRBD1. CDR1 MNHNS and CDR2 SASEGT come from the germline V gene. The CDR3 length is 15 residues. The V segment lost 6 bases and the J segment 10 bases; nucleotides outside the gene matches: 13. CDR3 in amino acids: CASRQTGTGISPQHF. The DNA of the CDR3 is TGTGCCAGCAGACAGACCGGGACAGGGATCAGTCCCCAGCATTTT.

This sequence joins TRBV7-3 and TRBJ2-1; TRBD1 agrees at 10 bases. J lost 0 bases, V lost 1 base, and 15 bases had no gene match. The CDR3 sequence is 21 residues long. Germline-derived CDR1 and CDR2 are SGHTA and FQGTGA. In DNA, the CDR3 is TGTGCCAGCAGCTTAATCAGCCGGGACAGGGGACTTACTAGCTCCTACAATGAGCAGTTCTTC. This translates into CASSLISRDRGLTSSYNEQFF.

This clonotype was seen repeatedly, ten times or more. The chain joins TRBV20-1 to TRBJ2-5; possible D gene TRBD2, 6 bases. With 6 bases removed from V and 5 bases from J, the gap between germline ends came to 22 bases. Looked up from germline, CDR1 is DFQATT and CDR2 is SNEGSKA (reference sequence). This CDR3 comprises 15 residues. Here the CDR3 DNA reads TGCAGTGCACACAGTGGGGGGTCGGCGAAGGAGACCCAGTACTTC. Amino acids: CSAHSGGSAKETQYF.

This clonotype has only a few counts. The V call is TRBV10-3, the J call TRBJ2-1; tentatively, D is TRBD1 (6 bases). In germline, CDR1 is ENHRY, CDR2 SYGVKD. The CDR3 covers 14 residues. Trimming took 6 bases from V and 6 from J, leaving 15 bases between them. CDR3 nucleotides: TGTGCCATCAGGGGGACATTAGCCGGCAATGAGCAGTTCTTC. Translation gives CAIRGTLAGNEQFF.

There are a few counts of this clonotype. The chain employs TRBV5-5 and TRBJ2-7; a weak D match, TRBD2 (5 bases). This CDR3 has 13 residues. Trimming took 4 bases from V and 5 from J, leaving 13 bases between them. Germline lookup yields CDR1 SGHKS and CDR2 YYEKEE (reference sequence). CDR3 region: CASSRVEVHEQYF. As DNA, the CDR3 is TGTGCCAGCAGCCGGGTGGAGGTCCACGAGCAGTACTTC.

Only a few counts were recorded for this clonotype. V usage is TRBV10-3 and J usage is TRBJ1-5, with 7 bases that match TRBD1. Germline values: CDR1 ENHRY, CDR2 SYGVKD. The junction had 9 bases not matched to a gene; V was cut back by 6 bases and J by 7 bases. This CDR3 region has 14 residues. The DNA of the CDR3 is TGTGCCATCAGCCCACAGGGGATTGACCAGCCCCAGCATTTT. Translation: CAISPQGIDQPQHF.

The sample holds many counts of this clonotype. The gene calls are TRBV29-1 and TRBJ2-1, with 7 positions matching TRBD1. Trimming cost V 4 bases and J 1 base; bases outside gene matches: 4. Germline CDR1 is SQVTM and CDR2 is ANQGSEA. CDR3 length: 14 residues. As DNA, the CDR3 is TGCAGCGTTGTTCGGGGACAGTCCTACAATGAGCAGTTCTTC. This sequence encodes CSVVRGQSYNEQFF.

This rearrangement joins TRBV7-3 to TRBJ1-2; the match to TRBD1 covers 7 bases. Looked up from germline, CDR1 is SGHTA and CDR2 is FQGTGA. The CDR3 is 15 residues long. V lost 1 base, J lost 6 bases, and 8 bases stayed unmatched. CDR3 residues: CASSLNVGQEHGYTF. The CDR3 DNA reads TGTGCCAGCAGCTTAAATGTAGGACAGGAACATGGCTACACCTTC.

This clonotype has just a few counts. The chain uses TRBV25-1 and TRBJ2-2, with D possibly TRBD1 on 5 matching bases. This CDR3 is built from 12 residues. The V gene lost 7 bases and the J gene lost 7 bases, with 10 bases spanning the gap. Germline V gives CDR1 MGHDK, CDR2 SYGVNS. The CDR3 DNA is TGTGCCAGCACCTCAGGGTTCGGGGAGCTGTTTTTT. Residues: CASTSGFGELFF.

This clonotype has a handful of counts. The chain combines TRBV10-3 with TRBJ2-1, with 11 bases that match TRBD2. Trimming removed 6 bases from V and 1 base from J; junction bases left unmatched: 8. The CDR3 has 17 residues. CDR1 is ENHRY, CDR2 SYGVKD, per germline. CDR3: CAISLAGGPNSYNEQFF. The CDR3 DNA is TGTGCCATCAGCTTAGCGGGAGGGCCTAATTCCTACAATGAGCAGTTCTTC.

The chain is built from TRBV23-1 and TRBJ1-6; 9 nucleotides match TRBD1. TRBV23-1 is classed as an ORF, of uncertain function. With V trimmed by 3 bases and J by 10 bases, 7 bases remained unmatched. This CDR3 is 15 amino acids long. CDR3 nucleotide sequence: TGCGCCAGCAGTCAGAACCGGGACAGGGACTCACCCCTCCACTTT. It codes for CASSQNRDRDSPLHF.

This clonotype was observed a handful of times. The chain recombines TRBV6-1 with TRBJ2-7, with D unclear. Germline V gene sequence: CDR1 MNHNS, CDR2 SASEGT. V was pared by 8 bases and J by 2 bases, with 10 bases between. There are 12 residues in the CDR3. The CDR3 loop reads CASGYGTYEQYF. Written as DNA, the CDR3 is TGTGCCAGCGGCTACGGCACCTACGAGCAGTACTTC.

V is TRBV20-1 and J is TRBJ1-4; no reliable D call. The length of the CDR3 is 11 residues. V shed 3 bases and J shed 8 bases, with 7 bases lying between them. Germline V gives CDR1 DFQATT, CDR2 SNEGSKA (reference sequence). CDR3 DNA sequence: TGCAGTGCTAGGTTCGACGAAAAACTGTTTTTT. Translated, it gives CSARFDEKLFF.

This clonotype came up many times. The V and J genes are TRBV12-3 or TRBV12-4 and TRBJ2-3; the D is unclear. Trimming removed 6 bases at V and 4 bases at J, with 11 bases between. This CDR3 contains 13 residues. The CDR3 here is CASRSPRSDTQYF. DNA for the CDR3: TGTGCCAGCAGATCCCCGCGTTCAGATACGCAGTATTTT.